This entry concerns a single TCR beta chain. Uncontrolled infection, other autoimmune disease, pregnancy and lactation each barred patients from inclusion. PBMCs came from around 9.7 ml fresh peripheral blood. V was cut by 3 bases and J by 6 bases, with 6 bases left in between. CDR1 SQVTM and CDR2 ANQGSEA come from the germline V gene. CDR3 size: 10 residues. This sample is part of a study of T cells in Graves' hyperthyroidism and ophthalmopathy. Amplification of TCR beta CDR3 regions used RNA as the template. The HTBI primer set was used in a first-round RT-PCR of the TCR CDR3. MiXCR, applied by TCRdb to the multiplex PCR reads, yields one record per CDR3 protein. The sample has 650,000 to 750,000 distinct CDR3 sequences; around 15% are singletons.

Sequenced material: blood. The sequence was obtained from a woman between 18 and 29 years old with Graves' hyperthyroidism. The J gene is TRBJ2-7, the V gene TRBV29-1, with D hard to call. The CDR3 DNA is TGCAGCGTTGACGATGGCGAGCAGTACTTC. The encoded protein is CSVDDGEQYF.